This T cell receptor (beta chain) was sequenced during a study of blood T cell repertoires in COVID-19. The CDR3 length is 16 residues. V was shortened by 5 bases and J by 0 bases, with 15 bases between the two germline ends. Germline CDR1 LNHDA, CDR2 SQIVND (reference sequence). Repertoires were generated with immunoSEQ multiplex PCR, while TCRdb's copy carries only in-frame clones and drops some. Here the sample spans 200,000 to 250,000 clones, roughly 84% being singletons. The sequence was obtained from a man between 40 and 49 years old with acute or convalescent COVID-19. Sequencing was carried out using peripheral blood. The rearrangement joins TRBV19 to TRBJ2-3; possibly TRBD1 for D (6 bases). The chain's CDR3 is CASSQTGTKSTDTQYF. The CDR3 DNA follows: TGTGCCAGTAGTCAGACCGGGACAAAAAGCACAGATACGCAGTATTTT.